These 30 T cell receptor beta chains came from one sample sequenced in a study of blood T cells in healthy people across ages. Next came a second PCR, run for about 7 to 12 cycles, which used a sample-barcoded 5' primer along with a J-beta primer mix. Each CDR3 protein is one row after TCRdb ran MiXCR on the 5' RACE reads. This table holds under 1,000,000 distinct CDR3 sequences, about 46% found once. Specimen: blood. The receptor set was obtained from a man of 80 years or more in good health.

This clonotype was detected a few times. This chain uses TRBV2 with TRBJ2-1; the match to TRBD2 covers 8 bases. This CDR3 has 14 residues. Looked up from germline, CDR1 is SNHLY and CDR2 is FYNNEI. The ends lost 10 bases at V and 10 bases at J; junction bases unmatched: 15. The DNA for the CDR3 is TGTGCCACCGGAACCGGGACTAGAAAGGCGGAGCAGTTCTTC. Protein: CATGTGTRKAEQFF.

This clonotype was observed a handful of times. The chain employs TRBV14 and TRBJ2-5; 12 positions agree with TRBD2. The DNA end lines up better with TRBJ2-7; the J call may be wrong. There are 14 residues in the CDR3. In germline, CDR1 is SGHDN, CDR2 FVKESK. The CDR3 sequence: CASSRLAGVTEQYF. Here the CDR3 DNA reads TGTGCCAGCAGCCGACTAGCGGGAGTGACCGAGCAGTACTTC.

This clonotype has only a few counts. This chain uses TRBV5-1 with TRBJ2-3; 7 bases are a match to TRBD1. After removal of 7 bases from V and 3 bases from J, the junction contained 11 bases not matched to a gene. The CDR3 is made up of 15 amino acids. CDR1 and CDR2 from the germline V gene are SGHRS and YFSETQ. Here the CDR3 DNA reads TGCGCCAGCGCCCCGGGACAGATAACAACAGATACGCAGTATTTT. Translated, it gives CASAPGQITTDTQYF.

The chain combines TRBV20-1 with TRBJ2-7; the D gene is possibly TRBD1 (7 bases). Germline CDR1 is DFQATT and CDR2 is SNEGSKA (reference sequence). V shed 6 bases and J shed 2 bases, with 14 bases lying between them. This CDR3 is 13 amino acids long. CDR3 region: CSARQGGPYEQYF. The DNA for the CDR3 is TGCAGTGCCCGACAGGGAGGTCCCTACGAGCAGTACTTC.

This clonotype was counted between two and nine times. The gene calls are TRBV12-3 or TRBV12-4 and TRBJ2-1; D is perhaps TRBD2 (6 bases). The CDR3 loop spans 20 amino acids. Trimming stripped 1 base from V and 4 bases from J, with 26 bases between. The CDR3 DNA reads TGTGCCAGCAGTTTAGATAGTGGGGGGTTATTGGGTCGGGGTTACAATGAGCAGTTCTTC. Encoded protein: CASSLDSGGLLGRGYNEQFF.

The rearrangement joins TRBV7-9 to TRBJ1-1, with D possibly TRBD1 on 5 matching bases. Germline V gene sequence: CDR1 SEHNR, CDR2 FQNEAQ (reference sequence). The CDR3 spans 15 residues. V lost 2 bases and J 4 bases, leaving 14 bases between the germline ends. As DNA, the CDR3 is TGTGCCAGCAGCTTAAATTCCGCCGGGGGCACTGAAGCTTTCTTT. Protein product: CASSLNSAGGTEAFF.

This clonotype was recorded at least ten times. V gene TRBV20-1 combines with J gene TRBJ2-7; the match to TRBD2 covers 10 bases. Per germline, CDR1 DFQATT and CDR2 SNEGSKA (reference sequence). The junction had 17 bases not matched to a gene; V was cut back by 6 bases and J by 3 bases. The CDR3 is made up of 17 amino acids. Here the CDR3 DNA reads TGCAGTGCGCCTCGGACTAGCGGATCCCAAGGGCTCTACGAGCAGTACTTC. Translated, it gives CSAPRTSGSQGLYEQYF.

The chain has TRBV7-9 and TRBJ1-1; D unresolved. The germline V gene encodes CDR1 SEHNR and CDR2 FQNEAQ (reference sequence). Trimming removed 1 base from V and 4 bases from J, with 16 bases in between. The CDR3 is made up of 16 amino acids. The CDR3 DNA reads as TGTGCCAGCAGCTTAGAGACACCCCTAAAGGGCACTGAAGCTTTCTTT. Protein: CASSLETPLKGTEAFF.

The genes are TRBV20-1 and TRBJ1-2; the match to TRBD1 covers 10 bases. V was clipped by 5 bases and J by 4 bases; unmatched bases: 13. This CDR3 contains 16 residues. Germline V gives CDR1 DFQATT, CDR2 SNEGSKA (reference sequence). The CDR3 nucleotides are TGCAGTGCTGAGCCCGGGACAGGGGAGTTATTCTATGGCTACACCTTC. Its protein product is CSAEPGTGELFYGYTF.

This clonotype was observed a handful of times. The gene calls are TRBV20-1 and TRBJ2-7; weak D call: TRBD1 (5 bases). This CDR3 contains 13 residues. Germline V gene lookup returns CDR1 DFQATT and CDR2 SNEGSKA (reference sequence). In nucleotides, the CDR3 is TGCAGCTCAGGGCCAAGTCCTAACTACGAGCAGTACTTC. Protein product: CSSGPSPNYEQYF.

As regards this clonotype: A junction boundary mismatches the germline segment, possibly from a read error. The chain joins TRBV29-1 to TRBJ2-5; D unresolved. Germline-derived CDR1 and CDR2 are SQVTM and ANQGSEA. The CDR3 covers 14 residues. The CDR3 DNA reads TGCAGCGTTGATGTGATCGGCTTTGTGGAGACCCAGTACTTT. Translating gives CSVDVIGFVETQYF.

This clonotype was detected only once. The rearrangement links TRBV14 to TRBJ1-2, with unresolved D. From germline, CDR1 is SGHDN and CDR2 FVKESK. CDR3 length equals 13 residues. The ends were cut back, 1 base at V and 8 bases at J, with 11 bases in the middle. The CDR3 DNA reads TGTGCCAGCAGCCAAGTTAGGGCCTGGGGCTACACCTTC. This gives the protein CASSQVRAWGYTF.

This clonotype was counted at least ten times. The chain links TRBV2 to TRBJ2-4; 8 nucleotides match TRBD1. The CDR3 sequence is 14 residues long. With V trimmed by 5 bases and J by 7 bases, 7 bases remained unmatched. Germline V lookup: CDR1 SNHLY, CDR2 FYNNEI. The chain's CDR3 is CASSQTGVGNIQYF. CDR3 bases: TGTGCCAGCAGTCAGACAGGGGTAGGGAACATTCAGTACTTC.

The V call is TRBV6-2 or TRBV6-3, the J call TRBJ2-5, with D perhaps assigned TRBD1 or TRBD2 (5 bases each). Germline CDR1 reads MNHEY; CDR2 reads SVGEGT. The CDR3 has 16 residues. Trimming took off 2 bases at V and 1 base at J, with 14 bases between the two ends. CDR3 bases: TGTGCCAGCAGTTACCTAGGCAGGGAGCTCCAAGAGACCCAGTACTTC. Its protein product is CASSYLGRELQETQYF.

This clonotype has only a few counts. The CDR3 sequence is CASSLSVGEIYEQYF. Here the CDR3 DNA reads TGTGCCAGCAGTCTCAGTGTGGGGGAGATCTACGAGCAGTACTTC. This chain uses TRBV12-3 or TRBV12-4 with TRBJ2-7; D might be TRBD1 or TRBD2, each matching 5 bases. The V and J ends lost 5 bases and 3 bases respectively, with 17 bases between them. The CDR3 is 15 amino acids.

The chain carries TRBV9 and TRBJ2-7; 8 bases are shared with TRBD2. This CDR3 spans 14 amino acids. The germline gives CDR1 SGDLS, CDR2 YYNGEE. V dropped 5 bases and J dropped 7; count of bases not matched to a gene: 11. CDR3 nucleotide sequence: TGTGCCAGCAGACCCACTAGCGGAATGGGAGAGCAGTACTTC. Translating gives CASRPTSGMGEQYF.

This chain uses TRBV4-2 with TRBJ2-1; 11 positions agree with TRBD2. There are 17 residues in the CDR3. Looked up from germline, CDR1 is LGHNA and CDR2 is YNFKEQ. The trim removed 0 bases at V and 13 bases at J, leaving 14 bases unmatched. The CDR3 nucleotides are TGTGCCAGCAGCCAAGATGGGGTAGCGGGAGGGCTGGAGACCCAGTTCTTC. This codes for CASSQDGVAGGLETQFF.

The chain links TRBV5-1 to TRBJ1-4; D perhaps matches TRBD1 (5 bases). V was shortened by 0 bases and J by 5 bases, with 11 bases between the two germline ends. Germline-derived CDR1 and CDR2 are SGHRS and YFSETQ. The CDR3 covers 15 residues. The CDR3 loop is CASSLVGTENEKLFF. In DNA, the CDR3 is TGCGCCAGCAGCTTGGTTGGGACGGAGAATGAAAAACTGTTTTTT.

On this clonotype: A read error may be the cause here, since a much bigger clone is one base away. This sequence joins TRBV12-3 or TRBV12-4 and TRBJ2-3; the D call may be TRBD1 or TRBD2 (5 bases each). This CDR3 has 15 residues. Trimming left V 1 base short and J 5 bases short, with 13 bases between. The CDR3 loop is CASSLGGPAGDTQYF. Here the CDR3 DNA reads TGTGCCAGCAGTTTAGGGGGACCAGCTGGAGATACGCAGTATTTT.

This chain links TRBV5-1 with TRBJ1-2; 8 bases fit TRBD1. Germline trimming cut 4 bases from V and 4 bases from J; bases unmatched to any gene: 6. This CDR3 is 14 amino acids long. CDR1 and CDR2 (germline): SGHRS, YFSETQ. The CDR3 here is CASSTLGQGYGYTF. As DNA, the CDR3 is TGCGCCAGCAGCACGCTCGGACAGGGCTATGGCTACACCTTC.

In its sample, this clonotype was seen a few times. The chain employs TRBV7-2 and TRBJ2-4; the D gene is possibly TRBD2 (7 bases). This CDR3 spans 16 amino acids. Germline CDR1 and CDR2: SGHTA and FQGNSA. Trimming pared 4 bases from V and 13 bases from J, leaving 26 bases between. The CDR3 bases are TGTGCCAGCAGCTCAGGGGTACGGGGAAAGGGAGGGGAGCAGTACTTC. Its protein is CASSSGVRGKGGEQYF.

This clonotype has just one count. This rearrangement joins TRBV7-3 to TRBJ2-2, with 8 bases aligning to TRBD2. The germline V gene has CDR1 SGHTA and CDR2 FQGTGA. This CDR3 is 17 amino acids long. V lost 3 bases, J lost 6 bases, and 12 bases stayed unmatched. The CDR3 here is CASSFPSGLANPGELFF. CDR3 coding DNA: TGTGCCAGCAGCTTCCCCTCAGGACTAGCTAACCCCGGGGAGCTGTTTTTT.

This chain links TRBV20-1 with TRBJ1-2, with D hard to call. The CDR3 is made up of 13 amino acids. V gave up 0 bases and J gave up 6 bases, with 11 bases separating them. Germline-derived CDR1 and CDR2 are DFQATT and SNEGSKA (reference sequence). The CDR3, as DNA: TGCAGTGCTAGAGATGGCTCCAGGCATGGCTACACCTTC. Translating it yields CSARDGSRHGYTF.

The chain carries TRBV6-6 and TRBJ2-3; possible D gene TRBD1, 5 bases. CDR1 MNHNY and CDR2 SVGAGI come from the germline V gene (reference sequence). The CDR3 extends over 13 amino acids. The V end was cut by 0 bases, the J end by 14 bases, with 15 bases between. As DNA, the CDR3 is TGTGCCAGCAGTTACTCTAACCCGCGACAGCCGTATTTT. Its protein is CASSYSNPRQPYF.

V usage is TRBV6-5 and J usage is TRBJ2-5; 8 nucleotides agree with TRBD2. J was trimmed by 11 bases and V by 5 bases; bases with no gene match: 16. The germline CDR1 and CDR2 sequences are MNHEY and SVGAGI. This CDR3 has 15 amino acids. CDR3 loop: CASSPGTRPWNEQYF. The CDR3 nucleotides are TGTGCCAGCAGTCCCGGGACTAGACCTTGGAATGAGCAGTACTTC.

The sample holds many counts of this clonotype. The chain couples TRBV3-1 to TRBJ2-1; no clear D gene. The CDR3 covers 12 residues. Germline V CDR1 and CDR2: LGHDT, YNNKEL (reference sequence). V was clipped by 0 bases and J by 10 bases, with 7 bases between them. The CDR3 sequence: CASSQDFGEQFF. CDR3 coding DNA: TGTGCCAGCAGCCAAGATTTCGGGGAGCAGTTCTTC.

Notes on this clonotype: A much bigger clone sits one base away, suggesting this may be a read error. The chain is built from TRBV5-1 and TRBJ2-1; D unclear. CDR3 length: 15 amino acids. V lost 4 bases and J lost 5, with 16 bases in between. CDR1 is SGHRS, CDR2 YFSETQ, per germline. CDR3 sequence reads: CASSPLRPSHNEQFF. The CDR3 DNA follows: TGCGCCAGCAGCCCCCTCCGGCCCTCGCACAATGAGCAGTTCTTC.

The V and J genes are TRBV20-1 and TRBJ1-2; D may be TRBD1 (6 bases). Germline loops: CDR1 DFQATT, CDR2 SNEGSKA (reference sequence). The CDR3 runs 12 residues. V dropped 5 bases and J dropped 0 bases, with 7 bases sitting between them. CDR3 amino acids: CSAGQSNYGYTF. In DNA, the CDR3 is TGCAGTGCTGGACAGTCTAACTATGGCTACACCTTC.

This chain links TRBV3-1 with TRBJ2-4, with TRBD2 identical over 15 bases. The last part of the DNA fits TRBJ2-5 better; the J call may be wrong. CDR1 LGHDT and CDR2 YNNKEL come from the germline V gene (reference sequence). The CDR3 length is 16 residues. The CDR3 DNA sequence: TGTGCCAGCAGCCCCGGACTAGCGGGAGGGGAAGAGACCCAGTACTTC. Its translation: CASSPGLAGGEETQYF.

As DNA, the CDR3 is TGTGCCAGCAGTTTGGAACAGGGCTGGGAGACCCAGTACTTC. This sequence encodes CASSLEQGWETQYF. This chain connects TRBV12-3 or TRBV12-4 to TRBJ2-5; weak D call: TRBD1 (6 bases). V gave up 3 bases and J gave up 5 bases, with 13 bases separating them. There are 14 residues in the CDR3.